This T cell receptor (beta chain) was documented in a study of shared clonotypes between healthy human individuals. The CDR3 has 15 amino acids. Germline values: CDR1 SGHRS, CDR2 YFSETQ. The junction had 9 bases not matched to a gene; V was cut back by 4 bases and J by 4 bases. The table came from immunoSEQ multiplex PCR; TCRdb's copy has only in-frame clones and leaves some out. The sample contains millions of clones, 85% to 95% of which appear only once. Sequencing was carried out using naive CD4+ T cells sorted from blood. Stated subset: CD45RA+ positively selected. The rearrangement links TRBV5-1 to TRBJ2-7, with TRBD1 identical over 9 bases. The receptor's source is a man younger than 30 in good health. Here the CDR3 reads CASSITGGSSYEQYF. Here the CDR3 DNA reads TGCGCCAGCAGCATCACAGGGGGCTCTTCGTACGAGCAGTACTTC.